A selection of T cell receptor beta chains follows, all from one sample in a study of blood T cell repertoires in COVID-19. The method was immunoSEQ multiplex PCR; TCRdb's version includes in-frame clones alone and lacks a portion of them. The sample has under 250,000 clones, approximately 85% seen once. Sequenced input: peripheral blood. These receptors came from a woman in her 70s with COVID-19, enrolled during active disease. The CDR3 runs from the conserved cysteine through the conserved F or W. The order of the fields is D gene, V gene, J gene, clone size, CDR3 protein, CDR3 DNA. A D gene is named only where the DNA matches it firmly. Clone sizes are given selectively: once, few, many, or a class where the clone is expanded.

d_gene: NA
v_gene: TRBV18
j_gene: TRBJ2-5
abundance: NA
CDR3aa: CASSYGSSQETQYF
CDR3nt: TGTGCCAGCTCATACGGGAGCTCGCAAGAGACCCAGTACTTC

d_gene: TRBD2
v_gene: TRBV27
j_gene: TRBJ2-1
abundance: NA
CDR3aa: CASSFGTSGSRNEQFF
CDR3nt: TGTGCCAGCAGTTTCGGGACTAGCGGGTCGAGAAATGAGCAGTTCTTC

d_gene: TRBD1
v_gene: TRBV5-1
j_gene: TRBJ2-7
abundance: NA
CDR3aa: CASSLVQGATYEQYF
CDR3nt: TGCGCCAGCAGCTTGGTTCAGGGGGCAACCTACGAGCAGTACTTC

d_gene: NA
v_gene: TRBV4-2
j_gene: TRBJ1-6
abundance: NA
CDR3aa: CASSQEGAGASSYNSPLHF
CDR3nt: TGTGCCAGCAGCCAAGAGGGGGCAGGCGCGAGCTCCTATAATTCACCCCTCCACTTT

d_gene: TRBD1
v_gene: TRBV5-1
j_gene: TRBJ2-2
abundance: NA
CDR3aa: CASSLGQDTGELFF
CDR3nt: TGCGCCAGCAGCCTGGGACAGGACACCGGGGAGCTGTTTTTT

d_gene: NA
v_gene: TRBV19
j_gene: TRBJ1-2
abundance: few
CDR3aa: CASSNVGDGYTF
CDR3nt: TGTGCCAGTAGTAATGTGGGAGATGGCTACACCTTC

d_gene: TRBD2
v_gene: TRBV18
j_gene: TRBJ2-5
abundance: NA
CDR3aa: CASSPTSGEGETQYF
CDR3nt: TGTGCCAGCTCACCGACTAGCGGGGAGGGAGAGACCCAGTACTTC

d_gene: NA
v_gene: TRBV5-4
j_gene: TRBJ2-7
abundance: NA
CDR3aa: CASLRDLDPYEQYF
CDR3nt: TGTGCCAGCCTTAGGGACTTGGATCCCTACGAGCAGTACTTC

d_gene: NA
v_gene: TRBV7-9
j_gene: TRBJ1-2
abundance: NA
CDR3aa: CASSLTDRPGGYGYTF
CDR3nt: TGTGCCAGCAGCCTAACCGACCGACCGGGGGGCTATGGCTACACCTTC

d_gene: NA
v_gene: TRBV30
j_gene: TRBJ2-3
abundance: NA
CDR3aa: CAWSATRSTDTQYF
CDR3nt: TGTGCCTGGAGCGCCACACGAAGCACAGATACGCAGTATTTT